The sequence of this T cell receptor (beta chain) was determined in a study of somatic mutations in cytotoxic T cells in rheumatoid arthritis. V shed 4 bases and J 4 bases; nucleotides not matched to a gene: 17. Germline V gives CDR1 LGHNA, CDR2 YSLEER. There are 19 residues in the CDR3. In regard to this clone: The antigen remains undetermined.

Study-level results: A largest CD8+ clone above 20% of CD8+ cells occurred in about an eighth of the roughly 65 patients.

The protocol was immunoSEQ multiplex PCR, while the TCRdb copy is restricted to in-frame clones and leaves out a portion. The sample consists of about 30,000 clones, 75% to 85% of them appearing once. The chain couples TRBV4-3 to TRBJ2-5, with TRBD2 identical over 11 bases. Input material: CD8+ T cells sorted from blood. The TCR originated in an adult with rheumatoid arthritis. The chain's CDR3 is CASSLGLMASGGLGETQYF. The CDR3 region has the DNA TGCGCCAGCAGCCTTGGATTAATGGCTAGCGGGGGGTTGGGAGAGACCCAGTACTTC.